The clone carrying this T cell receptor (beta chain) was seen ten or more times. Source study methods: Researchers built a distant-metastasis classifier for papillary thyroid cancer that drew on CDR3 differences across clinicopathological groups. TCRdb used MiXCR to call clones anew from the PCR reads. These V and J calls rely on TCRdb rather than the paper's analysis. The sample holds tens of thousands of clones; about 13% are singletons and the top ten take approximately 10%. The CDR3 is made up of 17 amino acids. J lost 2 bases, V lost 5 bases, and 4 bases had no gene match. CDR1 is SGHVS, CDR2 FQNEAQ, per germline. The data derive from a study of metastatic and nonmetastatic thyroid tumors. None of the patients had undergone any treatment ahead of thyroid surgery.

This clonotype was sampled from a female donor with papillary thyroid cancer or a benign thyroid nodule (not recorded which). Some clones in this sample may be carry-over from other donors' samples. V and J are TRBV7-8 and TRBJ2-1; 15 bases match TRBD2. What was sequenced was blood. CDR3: CASSKGTSGRTYNEQFF. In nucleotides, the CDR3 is TGTGCCAGCAGCAAGGGGACTAGCGGGAGGACCTACAATGAGCAGTTCTTC.